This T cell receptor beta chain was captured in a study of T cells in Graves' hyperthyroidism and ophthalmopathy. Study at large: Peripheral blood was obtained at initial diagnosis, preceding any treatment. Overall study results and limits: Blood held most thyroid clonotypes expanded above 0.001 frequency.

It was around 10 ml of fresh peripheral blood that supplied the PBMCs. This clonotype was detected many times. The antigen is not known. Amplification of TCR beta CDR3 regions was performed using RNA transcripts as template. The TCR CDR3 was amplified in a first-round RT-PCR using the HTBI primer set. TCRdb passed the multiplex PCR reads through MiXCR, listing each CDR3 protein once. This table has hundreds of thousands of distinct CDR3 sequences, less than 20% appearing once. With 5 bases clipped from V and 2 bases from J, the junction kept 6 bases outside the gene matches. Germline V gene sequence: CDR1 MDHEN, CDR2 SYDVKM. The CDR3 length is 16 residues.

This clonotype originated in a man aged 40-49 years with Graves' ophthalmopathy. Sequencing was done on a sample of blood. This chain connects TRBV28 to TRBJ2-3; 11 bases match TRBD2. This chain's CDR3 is CASSPPGLAATDTQYF. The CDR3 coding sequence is TGTGCCAGCAGTCCGCCGGGACTAGCGGCCACAGATACGCAGTATTTT.